The 3 T cell receptor beta chains given below trace back to one sample, sequenced in a study of shared clonotypes between healthy human individuals. Naivety among CD8 cells was defined by CD45RO negativity and positive CCR7 selection, thereby excluding terminally differentiated effector memory CD45RA+ cells. The protocol was immunoSEQ multiplex PCR, while the TCRdb copy is restricted to in-frame clones and leaves out a portion. Of 1.5 million to 2.5 million clones listed, about 95% were seen once; the top ten hold 1.2%. Sequencing input: naive CD8+ T cells sorted from blood. The receptors were sampled from a man aged 18 to 30 in good health.

The chain is built from TRBV7-7 and TRBJ2-2; 10 bases match TRBD2. CDR1 and CDR2 (germline): SSHAT, FNYEAQ (reference sequence). The CDR3 spans 13 residues. This CDR3 is CASGTSESGELFF. The DNA of the CDR3 is TGTGCTAGCGGGACTAGCGAGTCCGGGGAGCTGTTTTTT.

CDR3 loop: CASSGTRGLGNQPQHF. The CDR3 bases are TGTGCCAGCAGTGGGACAAGGGGGCTTGGCAATCAGCCCCAGCATTTT. The V and J genes are TRBV27 and TRBJ1-5; 7 positions match TRBD1. This CDR3 is built from 16 residues. V was clipped by 5 bases and J by 2 bases; unmatched bases: 9. The V gene's germline CDR1 is MNHEY and CDR2 SMNVEV (reference sequence).

J is TRBJ2-7 and V is TRBV7-2, with a possible D match to TRBD2 (5 bases). CDR3 length: 15 residues. The V gene's germline CDR1 is SGHTA and CDR2 FQGNSA. Trimming pared 0 bases from V and 3 bases from J, leaving 12 bases between. Here the CDR3 reads CASSLARGLNYEQYF. CDR3 DNA: TGTGCCAGCAGCTTAGCCAGAGGACTGAACTACGAGCAGTACTTC.